This TCR beta chain was documented in a study of human CD8 memory T cell subsets. Study conclusions and caveats: When diversity was estimated with Chao1, stem-like memory T cells appeared more diverse than precursor exhausted T cells.

As regards this clonotype: The antigen remains undetermined.

RNA was isolated from duplicate vials, each containing around 150,000 sorted CD8+ T cells, for every subset. Scientists made TCR beta libraries using UMI-labeled 5' RACE. TCRdb re-called the 5' RACE reads and catalogs CDR3 proteins one per entry, DNA excluded. The sample data list 4,500 to 6,000 distinct CDR3 sequences. The CDR3 runs 15 residues. Germline V gives CDR1 MNHEY, CDR2 SMNVEV (reference sequence). This TCR came from a human donor in good health. The V and J genes are TRBV27 and TRBJ1-5; there is no DNA to check the TCRdb D call of TRBD1. Material: CD8+ T cells from PBMCs. Here the CDR3 reads CASSLSGQGNQPQHF.